The clone carrying this TCR beta chain was recorded at least ten times. In TCRdb, the 5' RACE reads were re-called with MiXCR into one record per CDR3 protein. The sample consists of around 63,000 distinct CDR3 sequences, roughly 16% of them appearing once. CDR3 length: 14 residues. Trimming took 7 bases from V and 6 from J; bases not matched to a gene: 6. The entry originates in a study of T cells of healthy individuals. V gene TRBV12-3 or TRBV12-4 combines with J gene TRBJ2-1; TRBD2 aligns across 10 bases. The sequence came from a human donor in good health. The chain's CDR3 is CASTRTSGANEQFF. Here the CDR3 DNA reads TGTGCCAGCACAAGGACTAGCGGAGCCAATGAGCAGTTCTTC.